Following are 8 T cell receptor beta chains from one sample sequenced in a study of low-dose radiotherapy and immunotherapy resistance in tumors. TRAV- and TRBV-specific primers primed first-strand cDNA, covering alpha and beta chains. The authors ran approximately 20 PCR cycles to amplify TCRs with a constant-region primer and V-primer adapter. TCRdb independently ran MiXCR on the reads; one entry per CDR3 protein. The table includes approximately 100,000 distinct CDR3 sequences, under 25% detected once. Time point described: after trial treatment. Treatment given: LDRT plus nivolumab, ipilimumab, low-dose cyclophosphamide and aspirin (RACIN trial). Sample: PBMCs, taken after low-dose radiotherapy plus immunotherapy. All receptors come from a male donor with prostate cancer.

V usage is TRBV4-2 and J usage is TRBJ2-1; TRBD2 matches at 10 bases. This CDR3 is built from 18 residues. Germline V gene lookup returns CDR1 LGHNA and CDR2 YNFKEQ. The ends lost 0 bases at V and 3 bases at J; junction bases unmatched: 8. Here the CDR3 reads CASSQEQLRLAGYNEQFF. The CDR3 DNA reads as TGTGCCAGCAGCCAAGAACAACTACGACTAGCGGGCTACAATGAGCAGTTCTTC.

The V and J genes are TRBV6-8 and TRBJ2-7; TRBD2 aligns across 12 bases. This CDR3 has 15 residues. Germline V lookup: CDR1 MNHGY, CDR2 SAAAGT. With V trimmed by 6 bases and J by 3 bases, 6 bases remained unmatched. CDR3 sequence (DNA): TGTGCCAGCAGGATCTCTAGCGGGGGGGTCTACGAGCAGTACTTC. Amino acids: CASRISSGGVYEQYF.

As concerns this clonotype: A read error is likely here: a far larger clone is one base away. The chain joins TRBV7-9 to TRBJ2-7, with TRBD2 identical over 7 bases. CDR3 size: 13 residues. Germline CDR1 reads SEHNR; CDR2 reads FQNEAQ (reference sequence). V lost 11 bases, J lost 7 bases, and 14 bases stayed unmatched. The CDR3 region is CAGLGSGESEQYF. DNA of the CDR3: TGTGCCGGCCTGGGAAGCGGGGAGAGTGAGCAGTACTTC.

Of note for this clonotype: The DNA is left out, because the CDR3 cannot be placed on it with certainty; the CDR3 is given as TCRdb lists it. The CDR3 protein is CASSKGGQTNTGELFFF. The chain joins TRBV21-1 to TRBJ2-2; no DNA check was done on the table's D call, TRBD1. TRBV21-1 is deemed a pseudogene. The CDR3 length equals 17 residues, ends included.

This clonotype was counted ten times or more. This chain joins TRBV7-2 and TRBJ2-3; 8 positions match TRBD2. The V segment lost 5 bases and the J segment 6 bases; nucleotides outside the gene matches: 4. There are 13 residues in the CDR3. Germline loops: CDR1 SGHTA, CDR2 FQGNSA. CDR3 bases: TGTGCCAGCAGCCAACGACTAGCGGATACGCAGTATTTT. This sequence encodes CASSQRLADTQYF.

This clonotype was seen at least ten times. V gene TRBV10-3 combines with J gene TRBJ1-5; D is ambiguous. The CDR3 consists of 14 residues. The V end was cut by 1 base, the J end by 7 bases, with 11 bases between. Germline-derived CDR1 and CDR2 are ENHRY and SYGVKD. The CDR3 loop is CAISELDGGQPQHF. CDR3 DNA: TGTGCCATCAGTGAGTTGGATGGTGGACAGCCCCAGCATTTT.

This clonotype was found many times. This sequence joins TRBV20-1 and TRBJ2-1, with 15 bases identical to TRBD2. CDR3 size: 17 residues. Germline loops: CDR1 DFQATT, CDR2 SNEGSKA (reference sequence). The V and J ends lost 0 bases and 9 bases, in that order; junction bases with no gene match: 9. CDR3 sequence: CSARDPRTSGGASEQFF. CDR3 sequence (DNA): TGCAGTGCTAGAGACCCTCGGACTAGCGGGGGGGCGAGTGAGCAGTTCTTC.

The chain links TRBV21-1 to TRBJ2-1; the table gives TRBD1 as D, unverified against the DNA. TRBV21-1 is recorded as a pseudogene. This CDR3 has 15 amino acids. Here the CDR3 DNA reads TGTGCCAGCGGCCACCGGGACAGGGGATTCGATGAGCAGTTCTTC. Its protein product is CASGHRDRGFDEQFF.